A selection of T cell receptor beta chains follows, all from one sample in a study of blood T cell repertoires in COVID-19. Sequencing was performed with immunoSEQ multiplex PCR; in TCRdb, only in-frame clones are kept and a portion is missing. This table holds over 400,000 clones, roughly nine tenths found once. Sequencing was carried out using PBMCs or T cells enriched from blood (not recorded which). Receptors were obtained from a woman in her sixties who had recovered from COVID-19. CDR3s include the opening cysteine and the closing phenylalanine or tryptophan. Each record gives: J gene, V gene, clone size, D gene, CDR3 protein, CDR3 DNA. D genes are given only for firm matches. Expanded clones are given a class, and other clones once, few, many or no size at all.

TRBJ2-5,TRBV4-2,.,.,CASSLGLTQETQYF,TGTGCCAGCAGCCTCGGACTGACCCAAGAGACCCAGTACTTC
TRBJ2-1,TRBV12-3/TRBV12-4,.,.,CASSFGSNEQFF,TGTGCCAGCAGTTTTGGGAGCAATGAGCAGTTCTTC
TRBJ2-1,TRBV9,once,TRBD2,CASSVAGSGGVSYNEQFF,TGTGCCAGCAGCGTAGCTGGTAGCGGGGGGGTTTCCTACAATGAGCAGTTCTTC
TRBJ1-2,TRBV12-5,.,TRBD1,CASGATGTGLYGYTF,TGTGCTAGTGGTGCAACCGGGACAGGGCTCTATGGCTACACCTTC
TRBJ1-3,TRBV4-1,.,.,CASSPILGNTIYF,TGCGCCAGCAGCCCTATATTGGGAAACACCATATATTTT
TRBJ2-3,TRBV11-2,.,.,CASSFGGWADTQYF,TGTGCCAGCAGCTTTGGGGGGTGGGCAGATACGCAGTATTTT
TRBJ1-3,TRBV5-1,.,.,CASSEGGFRGNTIYF,TGCGCCAGCAGCGAGGGGGGGTTTCGTGGAAACACCATATATTTT
TRBJ1-1,TRBV2,once,.,CASRGEVNTEAFF,TGTGCCAGCAGGGGTGAGGTGAACACTGAAGCTTTCTTT
TRBJ2-2,TRBV7-2,.,TRBD2,CASSTKASGGHGGELFF,TGTGCCAGCAGTACAAAGGCTAGCGGGGGGCATGGCGGGGAGCTGTTTTTT
TRBJ2-7,TRBV18,.,TRBD2,CASSPGLAAHEQYF,TGTGCCAGCTCCCCGGGACTAGCTGCTCACGAGCAGTACTTC
TRBJ2-4,TRBV3-1/TRBV3-2,few,TRBD1,CASSQFTGQQNIQYF,TGTGCCAGCAGCCAATTTACGGGACAGCAAAACATTCAGTACTTC
TRBJ1-5,TRBV4-1,.,.,CASSQGGDRNQPQHF,TGCGCCAGCAGCCAAGGGGGAGATCGCAATCAGCCCCAGCATTTT
TRBJ1-2,TRBV27,.,.,CASSFAGGNGYTF,TGTGCCAGCAGTTTTGCCGGGGGTAATGGCTACACCTTC